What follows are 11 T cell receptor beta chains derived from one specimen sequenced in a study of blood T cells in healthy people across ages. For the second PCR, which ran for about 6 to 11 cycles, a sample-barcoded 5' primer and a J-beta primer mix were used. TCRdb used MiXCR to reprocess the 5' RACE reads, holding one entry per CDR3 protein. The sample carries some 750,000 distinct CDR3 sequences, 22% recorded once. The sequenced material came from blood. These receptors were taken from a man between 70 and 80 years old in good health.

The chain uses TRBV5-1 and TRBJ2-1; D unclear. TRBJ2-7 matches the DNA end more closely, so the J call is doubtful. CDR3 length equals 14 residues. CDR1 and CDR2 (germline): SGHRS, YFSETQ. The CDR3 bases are TGCGCCAGCAGCTTTGGGCAGGTTGACTACGAGCAGTACTTC. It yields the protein CASSFGQVDYEQYF.

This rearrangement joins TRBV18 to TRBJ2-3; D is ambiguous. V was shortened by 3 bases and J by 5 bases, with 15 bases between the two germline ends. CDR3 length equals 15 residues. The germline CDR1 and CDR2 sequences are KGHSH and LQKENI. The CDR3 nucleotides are TGTGCCAGCTCACCTCGTATGAGCGAAAGAGATACGCAGTATTTT. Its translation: CASSPRMSERDTQYF.

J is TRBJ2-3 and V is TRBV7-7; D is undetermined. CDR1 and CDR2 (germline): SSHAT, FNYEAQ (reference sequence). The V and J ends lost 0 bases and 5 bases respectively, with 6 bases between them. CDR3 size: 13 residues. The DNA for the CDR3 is TGTGCCAGCAGCTTAGCCGTGCGAGATACGCAGTATTTT. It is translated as CASSLAVRDTQYF.

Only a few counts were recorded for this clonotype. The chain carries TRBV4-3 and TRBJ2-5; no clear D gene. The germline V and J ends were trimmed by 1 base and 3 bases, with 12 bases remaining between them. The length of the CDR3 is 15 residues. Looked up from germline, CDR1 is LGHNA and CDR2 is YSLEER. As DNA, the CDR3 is TGCGCCAGCAGCCAAGTCTTGGGGTGGGAAGAGACCCAGTACTTC. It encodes CASSQVLGWEETQYF.

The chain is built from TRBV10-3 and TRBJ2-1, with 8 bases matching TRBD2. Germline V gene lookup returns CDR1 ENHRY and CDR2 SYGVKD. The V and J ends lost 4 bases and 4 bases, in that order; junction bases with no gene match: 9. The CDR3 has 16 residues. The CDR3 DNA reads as TGTGCCATCAGTGCGACCCGGGAGGGCCTTTACAATGAGCAGTTCTTC. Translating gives CAISATREGLYNEQFF.

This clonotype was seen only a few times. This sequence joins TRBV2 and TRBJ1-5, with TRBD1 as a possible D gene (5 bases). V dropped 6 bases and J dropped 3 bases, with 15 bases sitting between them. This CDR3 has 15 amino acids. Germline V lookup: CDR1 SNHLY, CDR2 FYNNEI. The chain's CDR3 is CASRVGTFNNQPQHF. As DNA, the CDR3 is TGTGCCAGCAGGGTCGGGACTTTTAACAATCAGCCCCAGCATTTT.

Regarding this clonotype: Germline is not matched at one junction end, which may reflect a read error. The CDR3 bases are TGTGCTAGTGGCTTGGGGTTCCAGACCCAGTACTTC. Encoded protein: CASGLGFQTQYF. The chain recombines TRBV12-5 with TRBJ2-5; D ambiguous. The CDR3 sequence is 12 residues long. The germline V gene encodes CDR1 LGHNT and CDR2 FRNRAP.

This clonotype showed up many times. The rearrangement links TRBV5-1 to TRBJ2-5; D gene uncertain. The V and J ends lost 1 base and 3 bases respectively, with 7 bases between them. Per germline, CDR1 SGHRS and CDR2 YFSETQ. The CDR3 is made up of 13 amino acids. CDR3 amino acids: CASSLQPEETQYF. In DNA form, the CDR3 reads TGCGCCAGCAGCTTGCAGCCAGAAGAGACCCAGTACTTC.

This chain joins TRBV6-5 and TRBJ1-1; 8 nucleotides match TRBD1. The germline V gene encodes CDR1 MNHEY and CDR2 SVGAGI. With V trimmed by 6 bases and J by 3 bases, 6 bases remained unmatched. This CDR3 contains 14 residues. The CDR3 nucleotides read TGTGCCAGCAGAGTACAGGGGGAGGACACTGAAGCTTTCTTT. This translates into CASRVQGEDTEAFF.

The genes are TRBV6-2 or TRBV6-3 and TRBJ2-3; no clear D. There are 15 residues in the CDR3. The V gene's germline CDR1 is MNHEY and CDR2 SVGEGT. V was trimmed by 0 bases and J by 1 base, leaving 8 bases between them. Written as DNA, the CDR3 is TGTGCCAGCAGTTACTCGGTGTCAGGCACAGATACGCAGTATTTT. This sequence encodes CASSYSVSGTDTQYF.

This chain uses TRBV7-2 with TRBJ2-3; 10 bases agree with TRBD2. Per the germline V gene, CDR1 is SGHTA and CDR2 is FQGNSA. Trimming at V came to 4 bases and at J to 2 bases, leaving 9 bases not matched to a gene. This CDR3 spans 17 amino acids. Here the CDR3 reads CASSSQRTSGTTDTQYF. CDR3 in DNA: TGTGCCAGCAGCTCCCAAAGGACTAGCGGCACCACAGATACGCAGTATTTT.